The next 8 T cell receptor beta chains were all read from a single sample in a study of blood T cell repertoires in COVID-19. Assay: immunoSEQ multiplex PCR; the TCRdb copy retains only in-frame clones and omits some. Here the sample spans about 150,000 clones, more than 80% being singletons. Input material: peripheral blood. These receptors came from a man between 70 and 80 years old with acute or convalescent COVID-19.

Points on this clone: The sample carries other DNA sequences with the same CDR3. CDR3 residues: CATSSRVGNTIYF. The CDR3 nucleotides are TGTGCCACCAGCAGCAGGGTTGGAAACACCATATATTTT. The chain couples TRBV15 to TRBJ1-3; weak D call: TRBD1 (5 bases). The CDR3 covers 13 residues. Germline CDR1 and CDR2: LNHNV and YYDKDF (reference sequence). V was clipped by 3 bases and J by 3 bases, with 6 bases between them.

V and J are TRBV6-5 and TRBJ2-7, with a possible D match to TRBD2 (6 bases). Germline CDR1 and CDR2: MNHEY and SVGAGI. Trimming took 2 bases from V and 5 from J, leaving 16 bases between them. The length of the CDR3 is 15 residues. The CDR3 region is CASSYSSLATNEQYF. DNA of the CDR3: TGTGCCAGCAGTTACAGTAGTCTAGCGACGAACGAGCAGTACTTC.

V is TRBV28 and J is TRBJ2-7, with a tentative D call TRBD1 (6 bases). The V end was cut by 2 bases, the J end by 2 bases, with 13 bases between. Germline loops: CDR1 MDHEN, CDR2 SYDVKM. The CDR3 contains 15 residues. The DNA of the CDR3 is TGTGCCAGCAGTTTAAAAGTAGGGGGACCCTACGAGCAGTACTTC. It codes for CASSLKVGGPYEQYF.

The chain couples TRBV5-1 to TRBJ2-1, with 11 nucleotides matching TRBD2. Germline CDR1 reads SGHRS; CDR2 reads YFSETQ. This CDR3 is built from 15 residues. V shed 2 bases and J 7 bases; nucleotides not matched to a gene: 5. CDR3: CASSFSSGGLNEQFF. The CDR3 region has the DNA TGCGCCAGCAGCTTTTCTAGCGGGGGGCTGAATGAGCAGTTCTTC.

The chain has TRBV3-1 (or the pseudogene TRBV3-2) and TRBJ1-2; no definite D call. This CDR3 is built from 15 residues. V was cut by 0 bases and J by 4 bases, with 12 bases left in between. Germline V gene lookup returns CDR1 LGHDT and CDR2 YNNKEL (reference sequence). The DNA for the CDR3 is TGTGCCAGCAGCCAAGATCTCGCAGGAGGCTATGGCTACACCTTC. As protein: CASSQDLAGGYGYTF.

This chain connects TRBV3-1 (or the pseudogene TRBV3-2) to TRBJ2-1; 7 bases are shared with TRBD2. After removal of 4 bases from V and 9 bases from J, the junction contained 15 bases not matched to a gene. This CDR3 has 16 amino acids. Looked up from germline, CDR1 is LGHDT and CDR2 is YNNKEL (reference sequence). CDR3 loop: CASSPPRATSLFEQFF. CDR3 coding DNA: TGTGCCAGCAGCCCGCCCCGGGCGACTAGCTTGTTTGAGCAGTTCTTC.

V is TRBV29-1 and J is TRBJ2-7; D perhaps matches TRBD2 (6 bases). Germline V CDR1 and CDR2: SQVTM, ANQGSEA. The length of the CDR3 is 13 residues. V dropped 7 bases and J dropped 1 base, with 14 bases sitting between them. In DNA, the CDR3 is TGCAGCGCCTCCTCGGGACTTTCCTACGAGCAGTACTTC. Translation: CSASSGLSYEQYF.

The chain links TRBV5-4 to TRBJ2-1, with 10 nucleotides matching TRBD2. This CDR3 contains 18 residues. Trimming removed 6 bases from V and 5 bases from J; junction bases left unmatched: 17. The germline V gene has CDR1 SGHNT and CDR2 YYREEE (reference sequence). The CDR3: CASNWMGLAGVKHNEQFF. The CDR3 region has the DNA TGTGCCAGCAACTGGATGGGTCTAGCGGGAGTAAAACACAATGAGCAGTTCTTC.